The 29 T cell receptor beta chains reported below all come from one sample, sequenced in a study of response to subunit inactivated influenza vaccine. TCRdb re-called the RT-PCR reads with MiXCR, one entry per CDR3 protein. Of around 760,000 distinct CDR3 sequences in the sample, roughly 13% were seen once. The sequences come from PBMCs from blood, collected 14 to 15 days before vaccination. The receptors were sampled from a man aged 50 to 60 who received an inactivated influenza vaccine.

The chain employs TRBV9 and TRBJ2-3; D perhaps matches TRBD2 (6 bases). Deletions cut 0 bases from V and 6 bases from J, with 17 bases between. This CDR3 has 16 amino acids. Germline V gene data show CDR1 as SGDLS and CDR2 as YYNGEE. The CDR3 bases are TGTGCCAGCAGCGTAGAGGAGCGGCGGGAACGTGATACGCAGTATTTT. The encoded protein is CASSVEERRERDTQYF.

The chain is built from TRBV5-1 and TRBJ2-7; no clear D. CDR3 length equals 13 residues. Trimming removed 0 bases from V and 5 bases from J, with 9 bases in between. CDR1 and CDR2 from the germline V gene are SGHRS and YFSETQ. The CDR3: CASSLGQTNEQYF. Here the CDR3 DNA reads TGCGCCAGCAGCTTGGGGCAAACCAACGAGCAGTACTTC.

The CDR3 loop reads CATSYGPAQLAFF. The CDR3 DNA follows: TGTGCCACCAGCTATGGGCCCGCCCAGTTGGCTTTCTTT. The chain employs TRBV15 and TRBJ1-1; D is ambiguous. The CDR3 consists of 13 residues. CDR1 is LNHNV, CDR2 YYDKDF, per germline (reference sequence). The V and J ends lost 5 bases and 11 bases respectively, with 18 bases between them.

The chain uses TRBV7-9 and TRBJ2-3; no clear D gene. Germline V lookup: CDR1 SEHNR, CDR2 FQNEAQ (reference sequence). Trimming left V 1 base short and J 6 bases short, with 11 bases between. The CDR3 is 14 amino acids. For the CDR3, the DNA is TGTGCCAGCAGCTTAGAGGATCGAAAGGATACGCAGTATTTT. This translates into CASSLEDRKDTQYF.

This clonotype was detected only a few times. Sequence at one end of the junction differs from germline and may be a read error. The rearrangement joins TRBV4-2 to TRBJ2-2, with 9 positions matching TRBD1. This CDR3 comprises 18 residues. Looked up from germline, CDR1 is LGHNA and CDR2 is YNFKEQ. The CDR3 sequence is CASSQEVMDRGKIGEMFF. The DNA for the CDR3 is TGTGCCAGCAGCCAAGAAGTTATGGACAGGGGAAAAATCGGGGAGATGTTTTTT.

The chain employs TRBV12-3 or TRBV12-4 and TRBJ1-4; no firm D call. The CDR3 is made up of 16 amino acids. V was cut by 3 bases and J by 4 bases, with 15 bases left in between. The CDR3 bases are TGTGCCAGCAGTTTTCGTGGGGTCCTGGATAATGAAAAACTGTTTTTT. It specifies CASSFRGVLDNEKLFF.

V and J are TRBV7-3 and TRBJ2-1, with D perhaps matching TRBD1 (5 bases). Trimming removed 5 bases from V and 5 bases from J, with 13 bases in between. This CDR3 spans 14 amino acids. The germline CDR1 and CDR2 sequences are SGHTA and FQGTGA. CDR3: CASSQYTGNNEQFF. CDR3 sequence (DNA): TGTGCCAGCAGCCAATATACAGGTAACAATGAGCAGTTCTTC.

The sample holds many counts of this clonotype. The chain combines TRBV24-1 with TRBJ2-2; 8 nucleotides line up with TRBD2. The length of the CDR3 is 16 residues. Germline lookup yields CDR1 KGHDR and CDR2 SFDVKD. Trimming at V came to 5 bases and at J to 4 bases, leaving 8 bases not matched to a gene. The CDR3 nucleotides are TGTGCCACCAGTGGTCAACGGGGGGGCGGCACCGGGGAGCTGTTTTTT. This sequence encodes CATSGQRGGGTGELFF.

This clonotype was counted only a few times. The rearrangement uses TRBV7-2 and TRBJ2-5, with D possibly matching TRBD1 (6 bases). Looked up from germline, CDR1 is SGHTA and CDR2 is FQGNSA. The germline V and J ends were trimmed by 4 bases and 10 bases, with 25 bases remaining between them. The CDR3 has 16 residues. The CDR3 here is CASSYPGHSLFVDQYF. Written as DNA, the CDR3 is TGTGCCAGCAGCTACCCGGGACATAGCCTTTTTGTGGACCAGTACTTC.

This chain links TRBV10-3 with TRBJ1-2; D possibly corresponds to TRBD1 (5 bases). Trimming took off 10 bases at V and 4 bases at J, with 22 bases between the two ends. The CDR3 spans 15 residues. Germline CDR1 and CDR2: ENHRY and SYGVKD. The CDR3 spells CATSRLGQGGYGYTF. CDR3 sequence (DNA): TGTGCCACCTCGAGATTAGGGCAGGGAGGCTATGGCTACACCTTC.

This clonotype came up many times. The chain joins TRBV3-1 to TRBJ1-1; 7 nucleotides line up with TRBD1. This CDR3 comprises 14 residues. After removal of 4 bases from V and 0 bases from J, the junction contained 2 bases not matched to a gene. Germline CDR1 LGHDT, CDR2 YNNKEL (reference sequence). CDR3 nucleotides: TGTGCCAGCAGCCGGGGGACAGTGAACACTGAAGCTTTCTTT. This sequence encodes CASSRGTVNTEAFF.

This clonotype was seen ten or more times. This CDR3 reads CASSFQRGDTQYF. The CDR3, as DNA: TGTGCCAGCAGTTTTCAGAGGGGAGATACGCAGTATTTT. The chain recombines TRBV28 with TRBJ2-3; TRBD1 or TRBD2 may be the D gene (5 bases each). The germline gives CDR1 MDHEN, CDR2 SYDVKM. Trimming pared 3 bases from V and 5 bases from J, leaving 9 bases between. This CDR3 region has 13 residues.

The V gene is TRBV5-1, the J gene TRBJ2-1; 8 bases are shared with TRBD2. V shed 4 bases and J 9 bases; nucleotides not matched to a gene: 9. Germline V gene lookup returns CDR1 SGHRS and CDR2 YFSETQ. The CDR3 has 14 residues. Written as DNA, the CDR3 is TGCGCCAGCAGCCCTTCGGGGGGGATCGGTGAGCAGTTCTTC. Residues: CASSPSGGIGEQFF.

The rearrangement links TRBV12-3 or TRBV12-4 to TRBJ1-5; no firm D call. The CDR3 totals 13 residues. V was shortened by 6 bases and J by 9 bases, with 15 bases between the two germline ends. CDR3 DNA: TGTGCCAGCAGCACCCGCGGAGGAGGGCCCCAGCATTTT. Translating it yields CASSTRGGGPQHF.

The chain carries TRBV10-3 and TRBJ2-2; perhaps TRBD1 as D (5 bases). V shed 5 bases and J shed 0 bases, with 7 bases lying between them. The germline V gene encodes CDR1 ENHRY and CDR2 SYGVKD. The CDR3 contains 14 residues. This chain's CDR3 is CAISQGSNTGELFF. CDR3 sequence (DNA): TGTGCCATCAGTCAGGGATCGAACACCGGGGAGCTGTTTTTT.

The chain uses TRBV15 and TRBJ1-2; possibly TRBD1 for D (5 bases). V lost 3 bases, J lost 5 bases, and 13 bases lay in between. Germline V gene sequence: CDR1 LNHNV, CDR2 YYDKDF (reference sequence). The CDR3 runs to 14 residues. The CDR3 coding sequence is TGTGCCACCAGCAGGGACACTGACGGATATGGCTACACCTTC. Protein sequence: CATSRDTDGYGYTF.

This clonotype was observed a few times. This sequence joins TRBV12-3 or TRBV12-4 and TRBJ2-2; TRBD1 matches 7 bases. CDR3 length: 14 residues. The trim removed 8 bases at V and 0 bases at J, leaving 3 bases unmatched. DNA of the CDR3: TGTGCCAGCCACAGGGGCTCGAACACCGGGGAGCTGTTTTTT. Translated, it gives CASHRGSNTGELFF.

This clonotype has at least ten counts. J is TRBJ2-1 and V is TRBV7-9; no firm D call. The germline V gene encodes CDR1 SEHNR and CDR2 FQNEAQ (reference sequence). V was clipped by 1 base and J by 10 bases, with 8 bases between them. The CDR3 sequence is 12 residues long. In DNA, the CDR3 is TGTGCCAGCAGCTTAGGGGGTGGGGAGCAGTTCTTC. Translated: CASSLGGGEQFF.

This clonotype came up a few times. The chain employs TRBV5-1 and TRBJ2-7, with TRBD2 matching 7 bases. Germline values: CDR1 SGHRS, CDR2 YFSETQ. This CDR3 has 14 amino acids. J gave up 3 bases and V 1 base, and 4 bases lay outside the gene matches. CDR3: CASSLRGSIYEQYF. The CDR3 nucleotides are TGCGCCAGCAGCTTGCGCGGGAGTATCTACGAGCAGTACTTC.

This rearrangement joins TRBV7-3 to TRBJ2-3; D not resolved. The CDR3 sequence is 13 residues long. The ends were cut back, 2 bases at V and 5 bases at J, with 8 bases in the middle. Germline-derived CDR1 and CDR2 are SGHTA and FQGTGA. The DNA of the CDR3 is TGTGCCAGCAGCTTATCCGTGGTAGATACGCAGTATTTT. Protein sequence: CASSLSVVDTQYF.

The rearrangement uses TRBV20-1 and TRBJ2-7; 14 nucleotides match TRBD2. This CDR3 is 16 amino acids long. Germline trimming cut 4 bases from V and 3 bases from J; bases unmatched to any gene: 8. The germline V gene has CDR1 DFQATT and CDR2 SNEGSKA (reference sequence). Here the CDR3 DNA reads TGCAGTGCTACAACCTATGGACTAGCGGGGGGCTACGAGCAGTACTTC. It yields the protein CSATTYGLAGGYEQYF.

This clonotype was recorded a few times. V usage is TRBV10-3 and J usage is TRBJ2-1, with 7 bases that match TRBD2. V shed 3 bases and J 7 bases; nucleotides not matched to a gene: 6. The CDR3 spans 14 residues. CDR1 is ENHRY, CDR2 SYGVKD, per germline. CDR3 protein: CAISEPGLTNEQFF. DNA for the CDR3: TGTGCCATCAGTGAACCGGGACTAACAAATGAGCAGTTCTTC.

This clonotype appeared many times. This sequence joins TRBV18 and TRBJ2-7; the D gene is possibly TRBD2 (6 bases). This CDR3 has 14 amino acids. Germline V CDR1 and CDR2: KGHSH, LQKENI. Trimming pared 3 bases from V and 1 base from J, leaving 10 bases between. The CDR3 DNA follows: TGTGCCAGCTCACCGCGGGATAAGTCCTACGAGCAGTACTTC. This sequence encodes CASSPRDKSYEQYF. Drawing the rest from reference TRBV18 and TRBJ2-7, the complete variable domain is NAGVMQNPRHLVRRRGQEARLRCSPMKGHSHVYWYRQLPEEGLKFMVYLQKENIIDESGMPKERFSAEFPKEGPSILRIQQVVRGDSAAYFCASSPRDKSYEQYFGPGTRLTVT.

This clonotype was detected many times. The V and J genes are TRBV7-2 and TRBJ2-7, with TRBD1 matching 7 bases. Germline CDR1 and CDR2: SGHTA and FQGNSA. This CDR3 is 14 amino acids long. V was clipped by 5 bases and J by 2 bases; unmatched bases: 6. The CDR3 sequence is CASSPRQGTYEQYF. The CDR3, as DNA: TGTGCCAGCAGCCCCCGACAGGGAACCTACGAGCAGTACTTC.

The gene calls are TRBV12-3 or TRBV12-4 and TRBJ1-6; D gene unclear. V was clipped by 4 bases and J by 7 bases, with 14 bases between them. This CDR3 comprises 15 residues. CDR3 sequence (DNA): TGTGCCAGCAGTTCGCGACATGCCGTCAATTCACCCCTCCACTTT. Translating it yields CASSSRHAVNSPLHF.

The chain links TRBV12-3 or TRBV12-4 to TRBJ2-7, with D possibly being TRBD1 (5 bases). The CDR3 has 15 residues. V gave up 2 bases and J gave up 1 base, with 12 bases separating them. CDR3 sequence: CASSLIQVPSYEQYF. The CDR3 DNA reads TGTGCCAGCAGTTTAATACAGGTTCCTTCCTACGAGCAGTACTTC.

This sequence joins TRBV6-1 and TRBJ2-2; 12 bases line up with TRBD2. CDR1 MNHNS and CDR2 SASEGT come from the germline V gene. There are 16 residues in the CDR3. The V segment lost 6 bases and the J segment 3 bases; nucleotides outside the gene matches: 5. The DNA for the CDR3 is TGTGCCAGCAGACCTAGCGGGGGGGCGGACACCGGGGAGCTGTTTTTT. Amino acids: CASRPSGGADTGELFF.

The chain employs TRBV9 and TRBJ2-3, with 11 nucleotides matching TRBD2. After removal of 2 bases from V and 5 bases from J, the junction contained 10 bases not matched to a gene. The CDR3 is 17 residues long. Germline V gene lookup returns CDR1 SGDLS and CDR2 YYNGEE. The CDR3 sequence is CASSVSKLAGELDTQYF. The CDR3 region has the DNA TGTGCCAGCAGCGTTTCAAAACTAGCGGGAGAACTAGATACGCAGTATTTT.

The gene calls are TRBV6-1 and TRBJ2-6; 10 positions match TRBD1. With V trimmed by 4 bases and J by 3 bases, 6 bases remained unmatched. The CDR3 totals 17 residues. Germline assignment: CDR1 MNHNS and CDR2 SASEGT. The CDR3 sequence is CASSGGQGIFGANVLTF. The CDR3 DNA follows: TGTGCCAGCAGTGGGGGACAGGGGATCTTTGGGGCCAACGTCCTGACTTTC.